This T cell receptor beta chain was captured by sequencing in a study of radiotherapy plus CTLA-4 blockade in lung cancer. Study-level information: Objective responses were observed in more than 15% of patients, and disease control was achieved by approximately 34%. Overall study results and limits: Early blood T cell clone changes and increased post-radiation serum interferon-beta were reportedly the strongest response predictors. TCR clones originating in tumors grew in number in blood after radiotherapy plus ipilimumab.

TCRdb keeps only in-frame clones here, not all; method: immunoSEQ multiplex PCR. This repertoire shows tens of thousands of clones, just under 85% found once; its top ten account for around 5.1%. People whose metastatic non-small-cell lung cancer was chemo-refractory got focal radiation along with CTLA-4 blockade by ipilimumab. The CDR3 length is 15 residues. J was trimmed by 7 bases and V by 6 bases; bases with no gene match: 12. The germline V gene encodes CDR1 MNHEY and CDR2 SMNVEV (reference sequence). With respect to this clone: Antigen specificity is unknown.

This receptor was taken from a human donor with non-small cell lung cancer whose response to radiotherapy plus ipilimumab could not be evaluated. This specimen consisted of peripheral blood, obtained from a patient treated with radiotherapy plus ipilimumab. The J gene is TRBJ2-1, the V gene TRBV27; 7 nucleotides line up with TRBD2. CDR3 DNA sequence: TGTGCCAGCAGAACTAACGGAGCGGGATCTAATGAGCAGTTCTTC. It encodes CASRTNGAGSNEQFF.